This T cell receptor beta chain was identified in a study of CD8+ T cells in alopecia areata. RNA was isolated and reverse transcribed to cDNA, the sequencing template. Generated by immunoSEQ multiplex PCR, the TCRdb table keeps only in-frame clones and is missing some. Here the sample spans some 120,000 clones, approximately 60% being singletons. Treatment here: oral pan-JAK inhibitor, 5-10 mg twice daily. Alopecia areata patients provided lesional scalp punch biopsies and peripheral blood. V lost 5 bases, J lost 6 bases, and 11 bases lay in between. Germline CDR1 SGHTA, CDR2 FQGNSA. This CDR3 spans 13 amino acids.

The clonotype was recovered from a human donor with alopecia areata. The J gene is TRBJ1-5, the V gene TRBV7-2; a weak D match, TRBD1 (5 bases). The material was CD4+ T cells sorted from blood, obtained at week 4, from a patient treated with tofacitinib. The CDR3 protein is CASSARAGQPQHF. In DNA, the CDR3 is TGTGCCAGCAGCGCCAGGGCGGGTCAGCCCCAGCATTTT.